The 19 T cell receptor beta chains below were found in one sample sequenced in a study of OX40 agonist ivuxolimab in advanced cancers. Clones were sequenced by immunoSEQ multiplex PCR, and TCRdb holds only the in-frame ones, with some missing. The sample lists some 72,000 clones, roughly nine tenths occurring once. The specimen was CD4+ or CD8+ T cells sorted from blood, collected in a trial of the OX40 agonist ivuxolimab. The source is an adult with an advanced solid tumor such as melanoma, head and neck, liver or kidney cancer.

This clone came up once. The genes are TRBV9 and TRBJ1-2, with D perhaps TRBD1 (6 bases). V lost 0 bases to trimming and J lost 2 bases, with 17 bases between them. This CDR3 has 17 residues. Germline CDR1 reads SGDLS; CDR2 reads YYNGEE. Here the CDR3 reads CASSVAGRRGGNYGYTF. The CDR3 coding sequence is TGTGCCAGCAGCGTAGCGGGGCGCAGGGGCGGAAACTATGGCTACACCTTC.

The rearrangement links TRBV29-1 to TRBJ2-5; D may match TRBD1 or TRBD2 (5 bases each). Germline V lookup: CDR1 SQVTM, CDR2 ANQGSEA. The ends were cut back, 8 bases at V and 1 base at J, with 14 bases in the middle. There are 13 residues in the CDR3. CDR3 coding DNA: TGCAGCCGTTCGGCCGGGGCCCAAGAGACCCAGTACTTC. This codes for CSRSAGAQETQYF.

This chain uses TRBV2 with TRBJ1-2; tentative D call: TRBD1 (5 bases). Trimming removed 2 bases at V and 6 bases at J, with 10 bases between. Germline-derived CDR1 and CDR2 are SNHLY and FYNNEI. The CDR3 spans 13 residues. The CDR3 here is CASSERAGDGYTF. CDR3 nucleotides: TGTGCCAGCAGTGAAAGGGCGGGGGATGGCTACACCTTC.

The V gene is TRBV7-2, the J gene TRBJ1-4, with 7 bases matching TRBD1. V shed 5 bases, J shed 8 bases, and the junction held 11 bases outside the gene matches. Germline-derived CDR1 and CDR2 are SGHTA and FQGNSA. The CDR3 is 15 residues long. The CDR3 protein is CASSPRQGLGEKLFF. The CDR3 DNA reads TGTGCCAGCAGCCCACGACAGGGATTAGGAGAAAAACTGTTTTTT.

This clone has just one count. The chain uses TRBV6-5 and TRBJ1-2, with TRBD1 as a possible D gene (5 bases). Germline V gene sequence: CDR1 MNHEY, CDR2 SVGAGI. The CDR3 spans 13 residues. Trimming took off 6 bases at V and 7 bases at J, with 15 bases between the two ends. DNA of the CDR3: TGTGCCAGCAGAGAGGACAACTATGCTGGCTACACCTTC. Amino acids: CASREDNYAGYTF.

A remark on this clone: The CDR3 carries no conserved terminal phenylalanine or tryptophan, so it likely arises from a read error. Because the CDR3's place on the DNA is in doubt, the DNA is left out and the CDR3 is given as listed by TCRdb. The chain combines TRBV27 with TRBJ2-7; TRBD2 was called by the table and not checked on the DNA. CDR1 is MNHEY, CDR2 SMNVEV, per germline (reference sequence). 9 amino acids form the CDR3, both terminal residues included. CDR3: CASSRGSLP.

The CDR3 spells CASSGGTGAYEQYF. The CDR3 DNA sequence: TGTGCCAGCAGCGGCGGGACAGGGGCCTACGAGCAGTACTTC. V and J are TRBV28 and TRBJ2-7; TRBD1 matches 10 bases. With V trimmed by 6 bases and J by 2 bases, 4 bases remained unmatched. The CDR3 is 14 amino acids. From germline, CDR1 is MDHEN and CDR2 SYDVKM.

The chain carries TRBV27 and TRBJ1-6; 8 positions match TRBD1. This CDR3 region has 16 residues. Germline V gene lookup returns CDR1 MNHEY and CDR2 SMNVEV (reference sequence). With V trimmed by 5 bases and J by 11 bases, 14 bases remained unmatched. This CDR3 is CASSPLGTGLGAPLHF. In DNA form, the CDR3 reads TGTGCCAGCAGTCCCTTGGGGACAGGCCTCGGGGCACCCCTCCACTTT.

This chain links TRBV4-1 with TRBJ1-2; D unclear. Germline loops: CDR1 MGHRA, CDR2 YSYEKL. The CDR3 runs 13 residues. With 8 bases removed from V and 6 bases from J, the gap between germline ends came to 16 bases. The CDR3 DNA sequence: TGCGCCAGCTCACTGCTTGGGGATAATGGCTACACCTTC. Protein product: CASSLLGDNGYTF.

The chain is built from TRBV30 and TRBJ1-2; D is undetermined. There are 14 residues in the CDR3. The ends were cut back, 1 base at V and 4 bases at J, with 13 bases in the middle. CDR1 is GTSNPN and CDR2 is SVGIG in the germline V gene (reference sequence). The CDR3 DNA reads TGTGCCTGGAGTGCCAAAGGAGGGTTCTATGGCTACACCTTC. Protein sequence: CAWSAKGGFYGYTF.

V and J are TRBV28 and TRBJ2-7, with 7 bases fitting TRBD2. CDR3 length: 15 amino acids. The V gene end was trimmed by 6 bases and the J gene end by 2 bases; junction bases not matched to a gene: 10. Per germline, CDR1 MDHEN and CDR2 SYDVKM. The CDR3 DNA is TGTGCCAGCAGCTACGGCAGCGGGACCCCCTACGAGCAGTACTTC. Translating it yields CASSYGSGTPYEQYF.

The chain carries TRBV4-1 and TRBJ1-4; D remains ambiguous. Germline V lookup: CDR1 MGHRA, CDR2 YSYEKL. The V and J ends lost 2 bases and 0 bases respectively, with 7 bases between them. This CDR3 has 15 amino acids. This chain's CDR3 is CASSQTWATNEKLFF. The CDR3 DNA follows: TGCGCCAGCAGCCAAACCTGGGCAACTAATGAAAAACTGTTTTTT.

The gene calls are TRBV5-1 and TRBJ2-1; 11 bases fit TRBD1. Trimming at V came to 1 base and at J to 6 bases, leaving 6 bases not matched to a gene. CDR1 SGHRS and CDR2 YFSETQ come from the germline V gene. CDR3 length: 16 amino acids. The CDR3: CASSLPTGQGVNEQFF. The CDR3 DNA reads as TGCGCCAGCAGCTTGCCTACGGGACAGGGGGTCAATGAGCAGTTCTTC.

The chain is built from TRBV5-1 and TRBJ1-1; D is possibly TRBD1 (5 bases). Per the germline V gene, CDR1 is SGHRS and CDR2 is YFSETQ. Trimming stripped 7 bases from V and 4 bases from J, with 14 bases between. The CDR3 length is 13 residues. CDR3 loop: CASRGDASTEAFF. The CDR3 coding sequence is TGCGCCAGCCGAGGGGACGCGAGCACTGAAGCTTTCTTT.

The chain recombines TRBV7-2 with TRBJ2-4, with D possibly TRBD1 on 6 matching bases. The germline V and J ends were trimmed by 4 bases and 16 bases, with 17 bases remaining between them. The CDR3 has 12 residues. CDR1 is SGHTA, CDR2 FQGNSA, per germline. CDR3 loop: CASSWGGQITYF. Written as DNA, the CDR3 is TGTGCCAGCAGCTGGGGTGGACAGATCACCTACTTC.

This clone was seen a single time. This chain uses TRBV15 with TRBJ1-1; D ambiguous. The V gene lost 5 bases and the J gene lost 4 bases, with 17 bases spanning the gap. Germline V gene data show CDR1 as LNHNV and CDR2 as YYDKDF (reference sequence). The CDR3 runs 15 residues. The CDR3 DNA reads TGTGCCACCAGCCCGACTCGAGGGATCAGCACTGAAGCTTTCTTT. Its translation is CATSPTRGISTEAFF. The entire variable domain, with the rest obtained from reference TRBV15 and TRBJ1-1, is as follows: DAMVIQNPRYQVTQFGKPVTLSCSQTLNHNVMYWYQQKSSQAPKLLFHYYDKDFNNEADTPDNFQSRRPNTSFCFLDIRSPGLGDTAMYLCATSPTRGISTEAFFGQGTRLTVV.

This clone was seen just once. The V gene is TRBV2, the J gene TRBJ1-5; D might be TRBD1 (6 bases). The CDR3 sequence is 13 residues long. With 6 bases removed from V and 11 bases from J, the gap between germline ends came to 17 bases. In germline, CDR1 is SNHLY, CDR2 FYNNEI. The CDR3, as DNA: TGTGCCAGCAGGGCGGACAGCCATCCGGCCCAGCATTTT. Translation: CASRADSHPAQHF. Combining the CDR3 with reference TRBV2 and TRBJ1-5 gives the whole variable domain EPEVTQTPSHQVTQMGQEVILRCVPISNHLYFYWYRQILGQKVEFLVSFYNNEISEKSEIFDDQFSVERPDGSNFTLKIRSTKLEDSAMYFCASRADSHPAQHFGDGTRLSIL.

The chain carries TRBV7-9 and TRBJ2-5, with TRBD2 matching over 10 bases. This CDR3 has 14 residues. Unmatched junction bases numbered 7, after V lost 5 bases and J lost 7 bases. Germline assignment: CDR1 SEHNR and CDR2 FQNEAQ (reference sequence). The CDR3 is CASSPLAGEWTQYF. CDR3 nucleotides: TGTGCCAGCAGCCCTCTAGCGGGAGAATGGACCCAGTACTTC.

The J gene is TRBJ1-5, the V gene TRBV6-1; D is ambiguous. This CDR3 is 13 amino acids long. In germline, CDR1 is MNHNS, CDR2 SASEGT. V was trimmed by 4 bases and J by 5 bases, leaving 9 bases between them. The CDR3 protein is CASSGTAHQPQHF. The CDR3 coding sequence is TGTGCCAGCAGTGGGACCGCGCATCAGCCCCAGCATTTT.